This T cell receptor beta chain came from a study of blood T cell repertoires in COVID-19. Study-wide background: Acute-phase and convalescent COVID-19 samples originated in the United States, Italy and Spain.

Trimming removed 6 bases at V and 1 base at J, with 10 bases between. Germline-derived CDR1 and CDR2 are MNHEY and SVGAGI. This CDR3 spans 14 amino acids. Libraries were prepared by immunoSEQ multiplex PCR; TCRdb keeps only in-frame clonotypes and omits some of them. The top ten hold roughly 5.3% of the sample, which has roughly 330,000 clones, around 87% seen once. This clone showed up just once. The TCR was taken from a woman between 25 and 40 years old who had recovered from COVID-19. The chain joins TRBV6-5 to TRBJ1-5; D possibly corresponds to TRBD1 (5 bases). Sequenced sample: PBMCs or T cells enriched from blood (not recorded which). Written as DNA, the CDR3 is TGTGCCAGCAGCCGTACAGGAAGCAATCAGCCCCAGCATTTT. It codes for CASSRTGSNQPQHF.